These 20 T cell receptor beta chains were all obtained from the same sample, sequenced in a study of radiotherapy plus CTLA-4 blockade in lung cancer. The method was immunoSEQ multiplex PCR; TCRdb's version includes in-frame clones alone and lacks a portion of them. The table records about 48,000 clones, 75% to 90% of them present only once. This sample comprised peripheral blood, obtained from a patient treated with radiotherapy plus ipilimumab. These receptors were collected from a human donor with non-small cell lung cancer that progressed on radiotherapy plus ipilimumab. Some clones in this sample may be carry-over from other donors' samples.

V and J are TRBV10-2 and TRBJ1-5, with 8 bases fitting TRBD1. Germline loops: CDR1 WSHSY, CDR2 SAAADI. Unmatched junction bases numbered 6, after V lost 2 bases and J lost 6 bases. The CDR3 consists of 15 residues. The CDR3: CASSEDRGGSQPQHF. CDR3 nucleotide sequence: TGCGCCAGCAGTGAGGACAGGGGAGGGAGTCAGCCCCAGCATTTT.

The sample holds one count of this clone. The CDR3 here is CASSLSEESYSGYTF. DNA for the CDR3: TGTGCCAGCAGCTTATCTGAGGAGAGCTATAGCGGCTACACCTTC. This sequence joins TRBV11-1 and TRBJ1-2; D not resolved. Germline assignment: CDR1 SGHAT and CDR2 FQDESV (reference sequence). The CDR3 extends over 15 amino acids. The V and J ends lost 2 bases and 8 bases respectively, with 18 bases between them.

DNA for the CDR3: TGCGCCAGCAGCTTGGGGGGACTAGATTACAATGAGCAGTTCTTC. Translating it yields CASSLGGLDYNEQFF. The chain has TRBV5-1 and TRBJ2-1; 8 bases line up with TRBD2. With V trimmed by 0 bases and J by 4 bases, 3 bases remained unmatched. Germline lookup yields CDR1 SGHRS and CDR2 YFSETQ. CDR3 length: 15 amino acids.

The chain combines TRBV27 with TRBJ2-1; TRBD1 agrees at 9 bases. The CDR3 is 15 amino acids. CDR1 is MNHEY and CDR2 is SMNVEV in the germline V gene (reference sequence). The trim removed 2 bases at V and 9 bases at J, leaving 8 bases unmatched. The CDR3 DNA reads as TGTGCCAGCAGTTTAAGGGACAGGGTCGGAACTGAGCAGTTCTTC. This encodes CASSLRDRVGTEQFF.

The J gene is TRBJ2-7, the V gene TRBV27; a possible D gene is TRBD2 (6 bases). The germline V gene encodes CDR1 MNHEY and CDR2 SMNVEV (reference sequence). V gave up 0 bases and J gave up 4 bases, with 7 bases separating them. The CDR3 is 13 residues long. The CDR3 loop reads CASSLSRGYEQYF. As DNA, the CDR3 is TGTGCCAGCAGTTTATCGCGGGGTTACGAGCAGTACTTC.

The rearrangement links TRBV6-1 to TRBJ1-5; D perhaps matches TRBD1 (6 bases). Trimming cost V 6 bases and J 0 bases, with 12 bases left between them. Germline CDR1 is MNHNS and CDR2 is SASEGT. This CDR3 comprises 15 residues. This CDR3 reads CASSKQGRSNQPQHF. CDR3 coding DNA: TGTGCCAGCAGCAAACAGGGCCGTAGCAATCAGCCCCAGCATTTT.

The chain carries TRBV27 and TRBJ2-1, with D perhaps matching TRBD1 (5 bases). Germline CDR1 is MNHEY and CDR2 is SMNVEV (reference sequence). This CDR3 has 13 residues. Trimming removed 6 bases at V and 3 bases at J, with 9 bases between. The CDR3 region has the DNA TGTGCCAGCAGACCTGACAGCTACAATGAGCAGTTCTTC. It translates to CASRPDSYNEQFF.

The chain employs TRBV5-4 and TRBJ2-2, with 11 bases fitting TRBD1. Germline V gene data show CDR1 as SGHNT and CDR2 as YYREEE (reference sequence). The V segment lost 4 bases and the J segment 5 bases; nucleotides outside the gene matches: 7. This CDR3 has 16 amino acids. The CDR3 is CASSRPGTGGTGELFF. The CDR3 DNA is TGTGCCAGCAGCAGGCCCGGGACAGGGGGTACCGGGGAGCTGTTTTTT. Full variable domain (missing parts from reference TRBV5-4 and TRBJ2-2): ETGVTQSPTHLIKTRGQQVTLRCSSQSGHNTVSWYQQALGQGPQFIFQYYREEENGRGNFPPRFSGLQFPNYSSELNVNALELDDSALYLCASSRPGTGGTGELFFGEGSRLTVL.

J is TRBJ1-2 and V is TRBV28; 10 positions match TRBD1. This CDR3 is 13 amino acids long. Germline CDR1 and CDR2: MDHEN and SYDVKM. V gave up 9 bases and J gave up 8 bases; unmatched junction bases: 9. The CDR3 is CASVPGTGVGYTF. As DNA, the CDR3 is TGTGCCAGTGTTCCCGGGACAGGGGTCGGCTACACCTTC.

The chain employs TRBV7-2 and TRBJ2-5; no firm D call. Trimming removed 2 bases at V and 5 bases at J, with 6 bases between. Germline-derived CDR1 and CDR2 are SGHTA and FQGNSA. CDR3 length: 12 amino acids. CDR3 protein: CASSLSEETQYF. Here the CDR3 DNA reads TGTGCCAGCAGCTTATCCGAGGAGACCCAGTACTTC.

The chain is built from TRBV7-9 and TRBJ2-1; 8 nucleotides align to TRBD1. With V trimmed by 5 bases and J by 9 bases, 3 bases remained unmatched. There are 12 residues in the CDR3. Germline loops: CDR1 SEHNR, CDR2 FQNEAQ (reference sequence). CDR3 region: CASSIDRGEQFF. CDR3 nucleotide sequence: TGTGCCAGCAGCATAGACAGGGGTGAGCAGTTCTTC. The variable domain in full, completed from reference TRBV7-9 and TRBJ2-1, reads DTGVSQNPRHKITKRGQNVTFRCDPISEHNRLYWYRQTLGQGPEFLTYFQNEAQLEKSRLLSDRFSAERPKGSFSTLEIQRTEQGDSAMYLCASSIDRGEQFFGPGTRLTVL.

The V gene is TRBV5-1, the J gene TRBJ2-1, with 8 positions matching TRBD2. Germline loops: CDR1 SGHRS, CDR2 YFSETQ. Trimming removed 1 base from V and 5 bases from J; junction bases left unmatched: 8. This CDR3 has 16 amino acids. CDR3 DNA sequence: TGCGCCAGCAGCTTGAGTAGCGGGGAGCCCCACAATGAGCAGTTCTTC. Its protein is CASSLSSGEPHNEQFF.

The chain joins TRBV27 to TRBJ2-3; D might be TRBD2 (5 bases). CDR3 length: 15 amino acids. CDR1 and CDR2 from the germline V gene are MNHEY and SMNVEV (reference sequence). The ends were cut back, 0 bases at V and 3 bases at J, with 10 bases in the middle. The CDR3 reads CASSLSRRGTDTQYF. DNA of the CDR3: TGTGCCAGCAGTTTATCCCGGCGAGGGACAGATACGCAGTATTTT.

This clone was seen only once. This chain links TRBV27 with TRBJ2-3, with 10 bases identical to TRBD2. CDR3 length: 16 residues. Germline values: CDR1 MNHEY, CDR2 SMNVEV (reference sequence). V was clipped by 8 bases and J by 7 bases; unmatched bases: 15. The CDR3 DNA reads TGTGCCAGCGGAATCCTCGCGAGCGGGAGGGGATATACGCAGTATTTT. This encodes CASGILASGRGYTQYF.

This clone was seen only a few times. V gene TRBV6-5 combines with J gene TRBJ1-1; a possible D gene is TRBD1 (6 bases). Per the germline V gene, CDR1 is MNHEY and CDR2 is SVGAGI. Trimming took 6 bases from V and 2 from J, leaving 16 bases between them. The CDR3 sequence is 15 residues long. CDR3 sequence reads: CASRNGGWRNTEAFF. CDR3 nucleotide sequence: TGTGCCAGCAGAAATGGGGGCTGGAGAAACACTGAAGCTTTCTTT.

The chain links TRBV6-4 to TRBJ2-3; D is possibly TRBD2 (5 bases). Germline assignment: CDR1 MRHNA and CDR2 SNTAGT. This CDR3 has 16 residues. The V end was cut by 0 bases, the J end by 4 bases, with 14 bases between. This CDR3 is CASSDSGSAGPDTQYF. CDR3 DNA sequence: TGTGCCAGCAGTGACTCGGGTAGCGCAGGACCAGATACGCAGTATTTT.

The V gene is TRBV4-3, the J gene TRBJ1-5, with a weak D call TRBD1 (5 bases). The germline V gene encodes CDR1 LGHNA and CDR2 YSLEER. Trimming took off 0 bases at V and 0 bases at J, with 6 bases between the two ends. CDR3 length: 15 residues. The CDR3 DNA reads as TGCGCCAGCAGCCAAGAAAGGGGTAGCAATCAGCCCCAGCATTTT. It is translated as CASSQERGSNQPQHF.

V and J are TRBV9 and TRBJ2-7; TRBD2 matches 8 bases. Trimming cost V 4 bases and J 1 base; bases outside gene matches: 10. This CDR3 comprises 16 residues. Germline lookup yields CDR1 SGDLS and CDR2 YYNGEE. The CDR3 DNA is TGTGCCAGCAGCCCCACCCTTGCTAGCGGGTCCTACGAGCAGTACTTC. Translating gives CASSPTLASGSYEQYF. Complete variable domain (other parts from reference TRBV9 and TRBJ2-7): DSGVTQTPKHLITATGQRVTLRCSPRSGDLSVYWYQQSLDQGLQFLIQYYNGEERAKGNILERFSAQQFPDLHSELNLSSLELGDSALYFCASSPTLASGSYEQYFGPGTRLTVT.

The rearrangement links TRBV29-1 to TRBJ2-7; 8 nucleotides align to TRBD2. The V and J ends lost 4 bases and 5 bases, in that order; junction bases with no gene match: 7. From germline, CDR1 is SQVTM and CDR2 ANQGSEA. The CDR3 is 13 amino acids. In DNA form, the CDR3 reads TGCAGCGTTGTGGTAGCGGGGTTCCACGAGCAGTACTTC. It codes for CSVVVAGFHEQYF.

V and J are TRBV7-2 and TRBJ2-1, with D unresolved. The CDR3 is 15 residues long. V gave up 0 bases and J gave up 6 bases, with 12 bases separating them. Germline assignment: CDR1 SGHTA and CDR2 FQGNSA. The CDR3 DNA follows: TGTGCCAGCAGCTTAGCGAGCCGTCTAGGCAATGAGCAGTTCTTC. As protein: CASSLASRLGNEQFF.